This paragraph reports one T cell receptor beta chain. Its specificity is not known. Germline is not matched at one junction end, which may reflect a read error. Over 170 million TCR-beta sequences (from 15-18 subjects) were yielded by each sequencing run. TCRdb reanalysed the 5' RACE reads using MiXCR and keeps one entry per CDR3 protein. The sample records about 55,000 distinct CDR3 sequences, approximately 25% being singletons. The sample comes from a study of neurological immune-mediated disorders. Time point described: technical triplicate 2. The V gene's germline CDR1 is LGHDT and CDR2 YNNKEL (reference sequence). The CDR3 contains 14 residues. Overall study findings and caveats: TCR-beta repertoires seemed private in all groups, with no expanded CDR3 amino acid sequences shared. HTLV-1-associated myelopathy ranked highest for TCR clonal expansion and multiple sclerosis lowest, beneath healthy controls.

The source is a man in his fifties or sixties with HTLV-1-associated myelopathy (HAM/TSP). The specimen sequenced was PBMCs. This chain connects TRBV3-1 to TRBJ2-4; TRBD2 matches 7 bases. The CDR3 DNA reads as TGTGCAAGCAGCCTAGCGGACGCCAGAAACATTCAGTACTTC. Its protein is CASSLADARNIQYF.